A selection of T cell receptor beta chains follows, all from one sample in a study of neurological immune-mediated disorders. Each CDR3 protein is one row after TCRdb ran MiXCR on the 5' RACE reads. The sample lists 64,000 or so distinct CDR3 sequences; roughly 10% were seen once. Source material: PBMCs. These receptors came from a man aged 25 to 40 in good health. The CDR3 runs from the conserved cysteine through the conserved F or W. The D gene is left open where the match is weak. Clone size, where shown, is once, few, many, or a class for clones that have expanded.

V gene	J gene	D gene	clone size	CDR3 DNA	CDR3 protein
TRBV12-3/TRBV12-4	TRBJ2-1	TRBD2	many	TGTGCCAGCATTCTGACCCTAGCGGGAGGGCCCAATGAGCAGTTCTTC	CASILTLAGGPNEQFF
TRBV20-1	TRBJ2-7	TRBD2	many	TGCAGTGCTAGAGATGCGGCTAGCGGGATGCCCTCCTACGAGCAGTACTTC	CSARDAASGMPSYEQYF
TRBV7-2	TRBJ2-1	NA	many	TGTGCCAGCAGCTTCTCGGACGGGTACAATGAGCAGTTCTTC	CASSFSDGYNEQFF
TRBV7-2	TRBJ2-7	TRBD2	many	TGTGCCAGCAGCTTACCCCAGACAGGGGATAGCGGGAGGAGCTCCTACGAGCAGTACTTC	CASSLPQTGDSGRSSYEQYF
TRBV5-1	TRBJ2-7	NA	NA	TGCGCCAGCAGCTCGACTGTATACGAGCAGTACTTC	CASSSTVYEQYF
TRBV12-3/TRBV12-4	TRBJ2-1	NA	many	TGTGCCAGCAGTTCCGTGGGGGATGAGCAGTTCTTC	CASSSVGDEQFF
TRBV11-2	TRBJ2-7	TRBD1	many	TGTGCCAGCAGCTTCGTAGACAGGGCGTACGAGCAGTACTTC	CASSFVDRAYEQYF
TRBV11-2	TRBJ1-4	TRBD1	many	TGTGCCAGCAGCTCACGATGGACAGGGGGGGGTGAAAAACTGTTTTTT	CASSSRWTGGGEKLFF
TRBV6-1	TRBJ2-7	NA	many	TGTGCCAGCAGTAACCTCGGCGGCTCCTACGAGCAGTACTTC	CASSNLGGSYEQYF
TRBV10-2	TRBJ1-6	TRBD1	many	TGCGCCAGCCTCAACTTGACAGGGCCAAATTCACCCCTCCACTTT	CASLNLTGPNSPLHF
TRBV3-1	TRBJ2-1	NA	many	TGTGCCAGCAGGCAGGTTGACGAGCAGTTCTTC	CASRQVDEQFF
TRBV28	TRBJ2-6	NA	many	TGTGCCAGCCTGTCAACCTACTCTGGGGCCAACGTCCTGACTTTC	CASLSTYSGANVLTF
TRBV7-2	TRBJ1-1	NA	few	TGTGCCAGCAGCTCAGACAGGTGGGACACTGAAGCTTTCTTT	CASSSDRWDTEAFF
TRBV20-1	TRBJ2-7	TRBD2	many	TGCAGTGCTAGAATTCGCCCGGGACTAGCGGTGGGGGCCTACGAGCAGTACTTC	CSARIRPGLAVGAYEQYF
TRBV6-6	TRBJ1-6	TRBD1	many	TGTGCCAGCAGTTACTCGACAGGGAGGAATTCACCCCTCCACTTT	CASSYSTGRNSPLHF
TRBV11-2	TRBJ2-2	NA	many	TGTGCCAGCAGCCCCCGAACTATCATTGGGCTCACCGGGGAGCTGTTTTTT	CASSPRTIIGLTGELFF
TRBV14	TRBJ2-4	TRBD1	few	TGTGCCAGCAGCCGCACAGGGGGCAAGGCCAAAAACATTCAGTACTTC	CASSRTGGKAKNIQYF
TRBV27	TRBJ2-7	TRBD2	many	TGTGCCAGCAGAATAGCGGGTGTATCCTACGAGCAGTACTTC	CASRIAGVSYEQYF
TRBV5-1	TRBJ2-3	TRBD2	many	TGCGCCAGCAGCTCGACCTCGGGAGCGGGAGGCACAGATACGCAGTATTTT	CASSSTSGAGGTDTQYF
TRBV6-2/TRBV6-3	TRBJ2-3	NA	NA	TGTGCCAGCAGTTACGAATTTGGGCAACCCACAGATACGCAGTATTTT	CASSYEFGQPTDTQYF
TRBV11-2	TRBJ2-7	NA	many	TGTGCCAGCAGCTTAGTAGGGGTTCTTTGGTACGAGCAGTACTTC	CASSLVGVLWYEQYF
TRBV29-1	TRBJ1-5	NA	many	TGCAGCGCCGGACGGTATAGCAATCAGCCCCAGCATTTT	CSAGRYSNQPQHF
TRBV7-9	TRBJ2-2	NA	many	TGTGCCAGTCCTTCGGGGACTCCGAACACCGGGGAGCTGTTTTTT	CASPSGTPNTGELFF
TRBV5-1	TRBJ2-2	NA	NA	TGTGCCAGCAGCACCCCGTGGCGCGGGACAGCAAACGGGGAGCTGTTTTTT	CASSTPWRGTANGELFF
TRBV10-3	TRBJ2-2	NA	many	TGTGCCATCACCGCGACAGACACCGGGGAGCTGTTTTTT	CAITATDTGELFF
TRBV12-3/TRBV12-4	TRBJ2-1	NA	many	TGTGCCAGCAGTTCCGCGGACCGGAGCTCCTACAATGAGCAGTTCTTC	CASSSADRSSYNEQFF
TRBV6-4	TRBJ2-3	NA	many	TGTGCCAGCAGTCTCTTGATTACTAGCAGCACAGATACGCAGTATTTT	CASSLLITSSTDTQYF
TRBV21-1	TRBJ1-1	NA	many	TGTGCCAGCAGCAAAGCTAGTGGGAAGGGGCCCACTGAAGCTTTCTTT	CASSKASGKGPTEAFF
TRBV29-1	TRBJ1-1	NA	many	TGCAGCGTGACACACCTGAACACTGAAGCTTTCTTT	CSVTHLNTEAFF
TRBV7-2	TRBJ2-1	TRBD2	many	TGTGCCAGCAGCGAAGTTAGCGGGAAGGCCTACAATGAGCAGTTCTTC	CASSEVSGKAYNEQFF
TRBV20-1	TRBJ2-3	NA	many	TGCAGTATCGCAGCGGCGGGCACAGATACGCAGTATTTT	CSIAAAGTDTQYF
TRBV10-3	TRBJ2-5	TRBD1	many	TGTGCCATCAGTGAAGGGACAGGGAAAGAGACCCAGTACTTC	CAISEGTGKETQYF
TRBV5-5	TRBJ2-7	TRBD1	NA	TGCGCCAGCAGCATCGGGAGATTGGAGACAGGGGCCTACGAGCAGTACTTC	CASSIGRLETGAYEQYF
TRBV5-1	TRBJ2-7	NA	many	TGCGCCAGCAGCGTGCAGGTTTCCTCCTACGAGCAGTACTTC	CASSVQVSSYEQYF
TRBV12-3/TRBV12-4	TRBJ1-5	NA	many	TGTGCCAGCGGCCCCGGAGCCCAAAATCAGCCCCAGCATTTT	CASGPGAQNQPQHF
TRBV28	TRBJ2-3	NA	many	TGTGCCAGCACCCGAGGTCCTCGGGGGTCGGGAAGAGGGGGCACAGATACGCAGTATTTT	CASTRGPRGSGRGGTDTQYF
TRBV7-9	TRBJ1-5	TRBD1	few	TGTGCCAGCAGCCCAGGACAGGCCGGCCAGCCCCAGCATTTT	CASSPGQAGQPQHF
TRBV20-1	TRBJ2-7	NA	many	TGCAGTGCTAGCCAACTCGACCAGAGGATCTACGAGCAGTACTTC	CSASQLDQRIYEQYF
TRBV9	TRBJ1-1	NA	many	TGTGCCAGCAGCGTAGATGGACAAACGAACACTGAAGCTTTCTTT	CASSVDGQTNTEAFF
TRBV20-1	TRBJ1-2	NA	many	TGCAGTGCTAGAGAGCGACAGGATAACTATGGCTACACCTTC	CSARERQDNYGYTF
TRBV3-1	TRBJ1-1	NA	NA	TGTGCCAGCAGCCAAGATAGTATGGGCAGCACTGAAGCTTTCTTT	CASSQDSMGSTEAFF
TRBV5-1	TRBJ2-3	TRBD1	many	TGCGCCAGCAGCTTAGGGACAGGAGAAACAGATACGCAGTATTTT	CASSLGTGETDTQYF
TRBV18	TRBJ2-1	NA	many	TGTGCCAGCTCACCCCCTTGGGCCGGCTATGAGCAGTTCTTC	CASSPPWAGYEQFF
TRBV7-9	TRBJ2-5	NA	few	TGTGCCAGCAGCTTCGGAACAGGGTACCAAGAGACCCAGTACTTC	CASSFGTGYQETQYF
TRBV13	TRBJ2-3	TRBD2	many	TGTGCCAGCAGCTTCGGACTAGCGGGAGGAGATACGCAGTATTTT	CASSFGLAGGDTQYF
TRBV20-1	TRBJ2-3	TRBD2	many	TGCAGTGCTAGAAGGTCTAGCGGGAAGGTAGATACGCAGTATTTT	CSARRSSGKVDTQYF